A single sample is the source of the 3 T cell receptor beta chains below, sequenced in a study of radiotherapy plus CTLA-4 blockade in lung cancer. Clones were read by immunoSEQ multiplex PCR, and TCRdb kept only the in-frame ones, dropping some. The sample records under 55,000 clones, more than 75% being singletons. The specimen comprised peripheral blood, sampled from a patient treated with radiotherapy plus ipilimumab. These receptors all come from a human donor with non-small cell lung cancer who had stable disease on radiotherapy plus ipilimumab.

This chain connects TRBV6-5 to TRBJ1-1, with TRBD1 identical over 7 bases. With 2 bases clipped from V and 0 bases from J, the junction kept 6 bases outside the gene matches. The germline V gene has CDR1 MNHEY and CDR2 SVGAGI. This CDR3 is built from 16 residues. CDR3 in amino acids: CASSYHRGEMNTEAFF. As DNA, the CDR3 is TGTGCCAGCAGTTACCACAGGGGAGAGATGAACACTGAAGCTTTCTTT.

The rearrangement links TRBV20-1 to TRBJ2-7, with no clear D. The CDR3 is 11 residues long. Germline lookup yields CDR1 DFQATT and CDR2 SNEGSKA (reference sequence). The V gene lost 0 bases and the J gene lost 3 bases, with 3 bases spanning the gap. CDR3 sequence (DNA): TGCAGTGCTAGAGAACTCTACGAGCAGTACTTC. This encodes CSARELYEQYF.

This clone has a single count. CDR3 in amino acids: CSVAGQERNYGYTF. The CDR3 DNA reads as TGCAGCGTAGCCGGACAAGAAAGGAACTATGGCTACACCTTC. V usage is TRBV29-1 and J usage is TRBJ1-2, with a weak D call TRBD1 (5 bases). In germline, CDR1 is SQVTM, CDR2 ANQGSEA. CDR3 length: 14 residues. Trimming stripped 6 bases from V and 2 bases from J, with 16 bases between.